This T cell receptor beta chain stems from a study of Graves' ophthalmopathy and Graves' hyperthyroidism. CDR3 length: 15 residues. Trimming took off 0 bases at V and 7 bases at J, with 13 bases between the two ends. CDR1 MNHEY and CDR2 SVGAGI come from the germline V gene. The sequenced template was RNA, covering the TCR beta CDR3 region. HTBI primers served in a first-round RT-PCR, which a second-round multiplex PCR followed. MiXCR was run by TCRdb on the multiplex PCR reads, yielding one entry per CDR3 protein. Seen here are 600,000 to 650,000 distinct CDR3 sequences, 20% to 25% observed once, and the top ten hold approximately 6.9%. The table lists this clonotype with a few counts.

The sequencing input was peripheral blood. The sequence was collected from a young woman with stable Graves' hyperthyroidism. Some clones in this sample may be carry-over from other donors' samples. The rearrangement joins TRBV6-5 to TRBJ1-5; tentative D call: TRBD1 (5 bases). This CDR3 reads CASSYSGRAAQPQHF. The CDR3 coding sequence is TGTGCCAGCAGTTACTCTGGCAGGGCGGCCCAGCCCCAGCATTTT.